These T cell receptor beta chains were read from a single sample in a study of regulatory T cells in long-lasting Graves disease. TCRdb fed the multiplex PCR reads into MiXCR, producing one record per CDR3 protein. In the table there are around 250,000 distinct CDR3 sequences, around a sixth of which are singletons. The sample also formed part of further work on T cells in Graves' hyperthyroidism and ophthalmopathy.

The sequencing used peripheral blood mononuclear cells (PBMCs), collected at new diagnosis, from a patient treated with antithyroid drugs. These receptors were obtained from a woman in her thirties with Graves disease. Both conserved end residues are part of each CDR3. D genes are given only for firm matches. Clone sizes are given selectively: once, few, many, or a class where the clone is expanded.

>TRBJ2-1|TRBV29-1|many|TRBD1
TGCAGCGCCCGGGACAGGGGGCTGTACAATGAGCAGTTCTTC
CSARDRGLYNEQFF
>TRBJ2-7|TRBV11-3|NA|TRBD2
TGTGCCAGCAGCTTTGGAGCGGGGGGCTACGAGCAGTACTTC
CASSFGAGGYEQYF
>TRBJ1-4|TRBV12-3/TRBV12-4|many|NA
TGTGCCAGCAGGGGGGCGTCCGAAAAACTGTTTTTT
CASRGASEKLFF
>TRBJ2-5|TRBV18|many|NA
TGTGCCAGCTCACCACCGGTCAGGCAAGAGACCCAGTACTTC
CASSPPVRQETQYF
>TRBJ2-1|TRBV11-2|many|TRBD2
TGTGCCAGCAGCTCCTTGCAGCGGGGGATCTACAATGAGCAGTTCTTC
CASSSLQRGIYNEQFF
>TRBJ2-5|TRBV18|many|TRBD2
TGTGCCAGCTCACAGAATAGCGGGGGCCAAGAGACCCAGTACTTC
CASSQNSGGQETQYF
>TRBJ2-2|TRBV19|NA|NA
TGTGCCGTTCAAAAGGACAGTTACACCGGGGAGCTGTTTTTT
CAVQKDSYTGELFF
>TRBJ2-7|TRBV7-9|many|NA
TGTGCCAGCAGCTTACCGGGACCGGGATACGAGCAGTACTTC
CASSLPGPGYEQYF
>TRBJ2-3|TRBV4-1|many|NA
TGCGCCAGCAGCCAGGACTCCCCGGATACGCAGTATTTT
CASSQDSPDTQYF
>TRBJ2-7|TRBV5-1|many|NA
TGCGCCAGCAGCTTGGGAACAGGGAACTACGAGCAGTACTTC
CASSLGTGNYEQYF
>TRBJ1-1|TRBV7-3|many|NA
TGTGCCAGCAGCTTAGAAGCGCTGAGGGGTAACACTGAAGCTTTCTTT
CASSLEALRGNTEAFF
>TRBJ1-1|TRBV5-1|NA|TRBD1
TGCGCCAGCAGCTTGGGTGGGACAGGGGGCGAAGCTTTCTTT
CASSLGGTGGEAFF
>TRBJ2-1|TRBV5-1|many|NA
TGCGCCAGCAGCGCGCGACAGAGCTCCTACAATGAGCAGTTCTTC
CASSARQSSYNEQFF
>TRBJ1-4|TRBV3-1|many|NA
TGTGCCAGCAGCCAAGCAGGGTTTGAACTGTTTTTT
CASSQAGFELFF
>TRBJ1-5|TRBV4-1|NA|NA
TGCGCCAGCAGCCAAGGACCCCCTAGCAATCAGCCCCAGCATTTT
CASSQGPPSNQPQHF
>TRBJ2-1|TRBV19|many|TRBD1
TGTGCCAGTAGTCCTGACAGGGTCGATGAGCAGTTCTTC
CASSPDRVDEQFF
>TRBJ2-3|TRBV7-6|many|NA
TGTGCCAGCAGCTTAATCGCGGGGGCCCCTGGGGATACGCAGTATTTT
CASSLIAGAPGDTQYF
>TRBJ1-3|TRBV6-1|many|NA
TGTGCCAGCACAAGCGCTGGAAACACCATATATTTT
CASTSAGNTIYF
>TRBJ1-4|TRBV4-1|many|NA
TGCGCCAGCAGCCGACTGGCCGGGATGGGGAGGGAGTATGAAAAACTGTTTTTT
CASSRLAGMGREYEKLFF
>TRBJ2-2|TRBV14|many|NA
TGTGCCAGCAGCCGGGCGTGGGGACCGAACACCGGGGAGCTGTTTTTT
CASSRAWGPNTGELFF
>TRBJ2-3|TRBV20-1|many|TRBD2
TGCAGTGCTAGAGGGACTAGCGGTTCTTCCACAGATACGCAGTATTTT
CSARGTSGSSTDTQYF
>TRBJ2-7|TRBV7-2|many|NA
TGTGCCAGCAGCTCAGGACGTACGAGCGAGCAGTACTTC
CASSSGRTSEQYF
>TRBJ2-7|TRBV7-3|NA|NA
TGTGCCAGCAGCCGGGAAAGCTCCTACGAGCAGTACTTC
CASSRESSYEQYF
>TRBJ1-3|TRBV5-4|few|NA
TGTGCCAGCAATGTGACAGACTTCTCACTAAACACCATATATTTT
CASNVTDFSLNTIYF
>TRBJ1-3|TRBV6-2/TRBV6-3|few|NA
TGTGCCAGCATTTACGGAAACACCATATATTTT
CASIYGNTIYF
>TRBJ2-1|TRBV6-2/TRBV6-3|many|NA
TGTGCCAGCAGGGCAGACGGGACCGAAGGGAATGAGCAGTTCTTC
CASRADGTEGNEQFF
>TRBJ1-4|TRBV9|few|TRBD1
TGTGCCAGCAGCGTAGGTTCAGGGGGTGAAAAACTGTTTTTT
CASSVGSGGEKLFF
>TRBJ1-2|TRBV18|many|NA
TGTGCCAGCTCACCCCTTGGGGGGGCGGAGGGCTACACCTTC
CASSPLGGAEGYTF
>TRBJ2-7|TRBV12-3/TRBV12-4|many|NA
TGTGCCAGCAGCCACCTCCAGGGCCACGAGCAGTACTTC
CASSHLQGHEQYF
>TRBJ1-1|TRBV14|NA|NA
TGTGCCAGCAGCCATCTACGGGGGACATCTGAAGCTTTCTTT
CASSHLRGTSEAFF
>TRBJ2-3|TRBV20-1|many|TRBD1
TGCAGTGCCTGGACAGGGGGCACAGATACGCAGTATTTT
CSAWTGGTDTQYF
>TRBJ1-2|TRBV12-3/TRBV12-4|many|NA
TGTGCCAGCAGACGCCAGGACGCGGGGGGGGCTAACTATGGCTACACCTTC
CASRRQDAGGANYGYTF
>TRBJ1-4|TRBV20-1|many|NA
TGCAGTGCTAGCCGCGGGGAGGTGAGGGAAAAACTGTTTTTT
CSASRGEVREKLFF
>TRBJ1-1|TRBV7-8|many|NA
TGTGCCAGCAGCTCTGCGGGAACAAACACTGAAGCTTTCTTT
CASSSAGTNTEAFF
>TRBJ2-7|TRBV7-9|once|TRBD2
TGTGCCAGCGGGGGGGTCTACGAGCAGTACTTC
CASGGVYEQYF
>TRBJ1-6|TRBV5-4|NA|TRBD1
TGTGCCAGCAGCCCCGGGGACAGGGTTAATTCACCCCTCCACTTT
CASSPGDRVNSPLHF
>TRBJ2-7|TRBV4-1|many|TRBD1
TGCGCCAGCAGCCAAATGGGGACAGACGAGCAGTACTTC
CASSQMGTDEQYF
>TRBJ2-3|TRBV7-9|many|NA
TGTGCCAGCAGCCCCTTCACCCTGGATACGCAGTATTTT
CASSPFTLDTQYF
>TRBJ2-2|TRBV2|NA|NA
TGTGCCAGCAGTGGGTTGTCCGGGGAGCTGTTTTTT
CASSGLSGELFF
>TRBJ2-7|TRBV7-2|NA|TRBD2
TGTGCCAGCAGCCAGACTAGCGGGACCACCTACGAGCAGTACTTC
CASSQTSGTTYEQYF
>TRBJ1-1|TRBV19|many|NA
TGTGCCATCGCGGAGGGGGACATGAGCACTGAAGCTTTCTTT
CAIAEGDMSTEAFF
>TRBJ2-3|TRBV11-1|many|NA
TGTGCCAGCAGCTTACTCGGGGCAGATACGCAGTATTTT
CASSLLGADTQYF
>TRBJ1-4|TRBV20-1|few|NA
TGCAGTGCTAGGAAAAAGGGTGGTGAAAAACTGTTTTTT
CSARKKGGEKLFF
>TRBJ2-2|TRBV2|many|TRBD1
TGTGCCAGCAGTGCCCAGGGGGCCGGGGAGCTGTTTTTT
CASSAQGAGELFF
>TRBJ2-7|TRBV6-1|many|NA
TGTGCCAGCAGGGCAGGGGGGGACGAGCAGTACTTC
CASRAGGDEQYF
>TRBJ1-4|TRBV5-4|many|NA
TGTGCCAGCACCATTCGGGACCGAAATGAAAAACTGTTTTTT
CASTIRDRNEKLFF
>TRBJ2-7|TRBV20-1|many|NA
TGCAGTGCTAGTGACGGACCCTACGAGCAGTACTTC
CSASDGPYEQYF
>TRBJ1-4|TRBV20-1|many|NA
TGCAGTTACCGACAGAAAACCAACAATGAAAAACTGTTTTTT
CSYRQKTNNEKLFF
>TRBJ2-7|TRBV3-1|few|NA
TGTGCCAACAGCCAAGCCGACAGAGCCTACGAGCAGTACTTC
CANSQADRAYEQYF
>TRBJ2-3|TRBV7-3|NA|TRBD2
TGTGCCAGCAGTCCTCTGCGGGGGGCTAGCACAGATACGCAGTATTTT
CASSPLRGASTDTQYF
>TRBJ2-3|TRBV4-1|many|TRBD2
TGCGCCAGCAGCCAAGGTGGGGAGGGGCCTACGCAGTATTTT
CASSQGGEGPTQYF
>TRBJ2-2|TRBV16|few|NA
TGTGCCAGCAGCCACATTCAGGGCACCGGGGAGCTGTTTTTT
CASSHIQGTGELFF
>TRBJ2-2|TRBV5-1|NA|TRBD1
TGCGCCAGCAGCTTGTTGACAGGGGGCAACACCGGGGAGCTGTTTTTT
CASSLLTGGNTGELFF
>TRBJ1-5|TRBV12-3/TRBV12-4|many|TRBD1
TGTGCCAGCAGTTCCTACCCGACAGGGGTGAGCCAGCCCCAGCATTTT
CASSSYPTGVSQPQHF
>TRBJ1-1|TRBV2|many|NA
TGTGCCAGCAGTGCGGTAACAGACACTGAAGCTTTCTTT
CASSAVTDTEAFF
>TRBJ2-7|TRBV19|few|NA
TGTGCCAGTAGTATGGCAGCCTCCTACGAGCAGTACTTC
CASSMAASYEQYF
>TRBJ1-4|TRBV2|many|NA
TGTGCCAGCAGTTCGGGGGTGCTCCTGTTTTTT
CASSSGVLLFF
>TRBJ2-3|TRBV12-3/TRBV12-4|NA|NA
TGTGCCAGCGCCCCCGGGGATACGCAGTATTTT
CASAPGDTQYF